A single sample gave rise to the 17 T cell receptor beta chains below, sequenced in a study of shared clonotypes between healthy human individuals. Terminally differentiated effector memory CD45RA+ cells were excluded by CCR7 positive selection of CD45RO-negative cells. Produced via immunoSEQ multiplex PCR; TCRdb's table is partial and in-frame only. In the table there are nearly 2 million clones, approximately 94% of which are singletons. Specimen: naive CD8+ T cells sorted from blood. Every receptor here comes from a man between 18 and 29 years old in good health.

V is TRBV9 and J is TRBJ2-2; a possible D gene is TRBD1 (5 bases). Germline CDR1 SGDLS, CDR2 YYNGEE. The CDR3 is 15 residues long. V dropped 2 bases and J dropped 6 bases, with 14 bases sitting between them. This CDR3 reads CASSVSPRQSGELFF. In DNA form, the CDR3 reads TGTGCCAGCAGCGTCTCCCCCCGACAGTCCGGGGAGCTGTTTTTT.

The chain links TRBV6-5 to TRBJ1-4; D not resolved. This CDR3 spans 15 amino acids. The germline CDR1 and CDR2 sequences are MNHEY and SVGAGI. Trimming removed 4 bases at V and 8 bases at J, with 17 bases between. The CDR3 here is CASSFGDTAREKLFF. CDR3 coding DNA: TGTGCCAGCAGTTTTGGAGACACAGCAAGGGAAAAACTGTTTTTT.

The chain combines TRBV9 with TRBJ2-6; D remains ambiguous. The ends were cut back, 4 bases at V and 3 bases at J, with 8 bases in the middle. The CDR3 spans 14 residues. The V gene's germline CDR1 is SGDLS and CDR2 YYNGEE. CDR3 nucleotides: TGTGCCAGCAGCTCCTCCCTTGGGGCCAACGTCCTGACTTTC. Translation: CASSSSLGANVLTF.

This clone has just one count. V and J are TRBV4-1 and TRBJ2-3, with unresolved D. With 1 base removed from V and 5 bases from J, the gap between germline ends came to 7 bases. The CDR3 runs to 13 residues. Germline CDR1 reads MGHRA; CDR2 reads YSYEKL. Here the CDR3 DNA reads TGCGCCAGCAGCCAAGGGTTGGAAGATACGCAGTATTTT. It encodes CASSQGLEDTQYF.

The chain has TRBV7-9 and TRBJ2-3; 7 nucleotides match TRBD2. The CDR3 is 17 amino acids. Trimming took 4 bases from V and 0 from J; bases not matched to a gene: 10. Germline-derived CDR1 and CDR2 are SEHNR and FQNEAQ (reference sequence). CDR3 DNA: TGTGCCAGCAGCTCCCGGGAGAGCGGGGCTAGCACAGATACGCAGTATTTT. It encodes CASSSRESGASTDTQYF.

The chain carries TRBV4-3 and TRBJ1-2, with D uncertain. From germline, CDR1 is LGHNA and CDR2 YSLEER. Trimming pared 0 bases from V and 0 bases from J, leaving 11 bases between. CDR3 length: 16 residues. CDR3 bases: TGCGCCAGCAGCCAAGATGTGGGCGGACCTAACTATGGCTACACCTTC. This translates into CASSQDVGGPNYGYTF.

This clone was observed once. The sample carries other DNA sequences with the same CDR3. The chain has TRBV11-2 and TRBJ2-3; weak D call: TRBD1 (6 bases). CDR1 SGHAT and CDR2 FQNNGV come from the germline V gene. The CDR3 consists of 14 residues. V was cut by 1 base and J by 1 base, with 6 bases left in between. The CDR3 sequence is CASSLAGGTDTQYF. The DNA of the CDR3 is TGTGCCAGCAGCTTAGCAGGGGGCACAGATACGCAGTATTTT.

The V gene is TRBV19, the J gene TRBJ1-5, with 7 bases identical to TRBD1. Per the germline V gene, CDR1 is LNHDA and CDR2 is SQIVND (reference sequence). The CDR3 runs to 16 residues. The V and J ends lost 10 bases and 1 base, in that order; junction bases with no gene match: 13. The CDR3 DNA is TGTGCCACCGACGAAGTAGGGGGCTCGAGCAATCAGCCCCAGCATTTT. It yields the protein CATDEVGGSSNQPQHF.

This chain's CDR3 is CAWSDRVTYNEQFF. CDR3 DNA sequence: TGTGCCTGGTCTGACAGGGTTACCTACAATGAGCAGTTCTTC. The V call is TRBV30, the J call TRBJ2-1; 7 bases agree with TRBD1. Germline V gene lookup returns CDR1 GTSNPN and CDR2 SVGIG (reference sequence). The CDR3 loop spans 14 amino acids. Unmatched junction bases numbered 6, after V lost 5 bases and J lost 2 bases.

This sequence joins TRBV5-1 and TRBJ2-1, with 9 bases aligning to TRBD1. Germline loops: CDR1 SGHRS, CDR2 YFSETQ. Trimming at V came to 3 bases and at J to 7 bases, leaving 14 bases not matched to a gene. CDR3 length equals 17 residues. Written as DNA, the CDR3 is TGCGCCAGCAGCTCGTCCGGCCGGGACAGGGTTGGGAATGAGCAGTTCTTC. Protein product: CASSSSGRDRVGNEQFF.

The chain is built from TRBV5-6 and TRBJ2-3; D is undetermined. The CDR3 sequence is 12 residues long. The V and J ends lost 5 bases and 6 bases respectively, with 10 bases between them. CDR1 and CDR2 from the germline V gene are SGHDT and YYEEEE. In DNA, the CDR3 is TGTGCCAGCAGTAGCCAACAGGATACGCAGTATTTT. This encodes CASSSQQDTQYF.

V usage is TRBV9 and J usage is TRBJ2-1; 10 bases map to TRBD2. Trimming cost V 0 bases and J 4 bases; bases outside gene matches: 4. The CDR3 contains 16 residues. The germline CDR1 and CDR2 sequences are SGDLS and YYNGEE. The DNA of the CDR3 is TGTGCCAGCAGCGTAGCTGAGCGGGAGGGGTACAATGAGCAGTTCTTC. Translated: CASSVAEREGYNEQFF.

A note on this clone: Additional DNA sequences in this sample encode the identical CDR3. V gene TRBV4-3 combines with J gene TRBJ1-1, with D perhaps TRBD1 (6 bases). CDR3 length equals 15 residues. CDR1 and CDR2 (germline): LGHNA, YSLEER. V lost 0 bases, J lost 3 bases, and 11 bases lay in between. CDR3 sequence: CASSQDREGDTEAFF. The CDR3 nucleotides read TGCGCCAGCAGCCAAGATCGTGAGGGGGACACTGAAGCTTTCTTT.

The rearrangement joins TRBV7-8 to TRBJ2-7; 7 positions agree with TRBD2. Germline V gives CDR1 SGHVS, CDR2 FQNEAQ. After removal of 3 bases from V and 2 bases from J, the junction contained 10 bases not matched to a gene. This CDR3 is built from 16 residues. In DNA form, the CDR3 reads TGTGCCAGCAGCTTTGGTGTGGCTAGCGGACCCTACGAGCAGTACTTC. Translation: CASSFGVASGPYEQYF. The full variable domain, its missing parts supplied by reference TRBV7-8 and TRBJ2-7, is GAGVSQSPRYKVAKRGQDVALRCDPISGHVSLFWYQQALGQGPEFLTYFQNEAQLDKSGLPSDRFFAERPEGSVSTLKIQRTQQEDSAVYLCASSFGVASGPYEQYFGPGTRLTVT.

V and J are TRBV30 and TRBJ2-7; D could derive from TRBD1 or TRBD2 (5 bases each). The CDR3 covers 13 residues. Germline V gene lookup returns CDR1 GTSNPN and CDR2 SVGIG (reference sequence). V lost 5 bases, J lost 4 bases, and 15 bases lay in between. CDR3 loop: CAWGPGRVYEQYF. The CDR3 DNA is TGTGCCTGGGGTCCGGGACGAGTTTACGAGCAGTACTTC.

Of note for this clone: An end of the junction does not agree with germline; a read error may underlie this. J is TRBJ2-1 and V is TRBV7-7; 8 bases fit TRBD2. The CDR3 spans 15 residues. CDR1 is SSHAT and CDR2 is FNYEAQ in the germline V gene (reference sequence). The CDR3, as DNA: TGTGCTAGCAGCTTAGCGTCGGGACTAGGGAATGAGCAGTTCTTC. It specifies CASSLASGLGNEQFF.

This clone was picked up one time. This chain connects TRBV2 to TRBJ2-5; TRBD2 agrees at 10 bases. CDR3 size: 15 residues. The ends lost 11 bases at V and 0 bases at J; junction bases unmatched: 9. Germline-derived CDR1 and CDR2 are SNHLY and FYNNEI. CDR3 sequence reads: CASGGLAGDQETQYF. CDR3 nucleotides: TGTGCCTCCGGGGGTCTAGCGGGAGACCAAGAGACCCAGTACTTC.